This entry features one T cell receptor beta chain sequence. The antigen is unknown. In the same sample, other DNA sequences code for this CDR3. This sample stems from a study of shared clonotypes between healthy human individuals. Here immunoSEQ multiplex PCR was the method, and the copy in TCRdb shows in-frame clones only, minus some. The table records 1 million to 1.3 million clones, about 80% of them present only once. Every donor was a Caucasian adult from Nashville, Tennessee. This CDR3 spans 18 amino acids. Germline V gene lookup returns CDR1 MGHRA and CDR2 YSYEKL. Trimming stripped 0 bases from V and 3 bases from J, with 17 bases between. Whole-study findings and limits: Naive subsets tended to show greater estimated richness than memory subsets.

Sample: memory CD4+ T cells from PBMCs. The subset was: CD45RA-negative fraction. The receptor's source is a young man in good health. Some clones in this sample may be carry-over from other donors' samples. The J gene is TRBJ2-2, the V gene TRBV4-1, with D tentatively TRBD1 (6 bases). The DNA for the CDR3 is TGCGCCAGCAGCCAAGATCCCCGTCGGCAGGGGTACACCGGGGAGCTGTTTTTT. The encoded protein is CASSQDPRRQGYTGELFF.